The clone carrying this TCR beta chain was counted at least ten times. The data belong to a study of prognosis after radiotherapy for stage I lung cancer. Background on the study: Stage I non-small cell lung cancer patients, who were enrolled in Nanjing, China, joined the cohort between early 2018 and January 2019.

Genomic DNA provided the template from which TCR beta CDR3 was amplified by two-round multiplex PCR. Amplification during the initial PCR round employed primers specific to each TRBV and TRBJ gene. TCRdb reprocessed the multiplex PCR reads with MiXCR, giving one entry per CDR3 protein. The sample holds around 59,000 distinct CDR3 sequences; more than 20% are singletons and the top ten take about 7.5%. V shed 2 bases and J shed 8 bases, with 16 bases lying between them. The CDR3 is 14 residues long. Germline lookup yields CDR1 SGHRS and CDR2 YFSETQ. This material consisted of PBMCs, taken before or after stereotactic body radiation therapy (not recorded which). The sequence derives from a donor at least 50 years old with non-small cell lung cancer. The chain has TRBV5-1 and TRBJ1-2; possible D gene TRBD1, 6 bases. In nucleotides, the CDR3 is TGCGCCAGCAGCTTACAGGGTAATGTTGACGGCTACACCTTC. Its protein is CASSLQGNVDGYTF.